This T cell receptor beta chain was identified during a study of spatial heterogeneity in lung cancer. This clonotype was seen at least ten times. TCRdb used MiXCR to reprocess the 5' RACE reads, holding one entry per CDR3 protein. The data show more than 85,000 distinct CDR3 sequences, 7% to 9% seen once. Time point defined: sample taken at primary tumor resection. Whole RNA was taken from tumor, nontumor lung or frozen PBMC; it was then sequenced unsorted. V lost 4 bases to trimming and J lost 6 bases, with 16 bases between them. CDR1 and CDR2 (germline): MGHDK, SYGVNS. The CDR3 totals 15 residues. The TCR originated in a male donor with early-stage non-small cell lung cancer. The chain carries TRBV25-1 and TRBJ2-1; D is possibly TRBD1 (6 bases). This specimen was PBMCs, taken at surgery. The CDR3 reads CASSVGTGWVNEQFF. CDR3 bases: TGTGCCAGCAGTGTAGGAACAGGGTGGGTCAATGAGCAGTTCTTC.